This T cell receptor beta chain was captured by sequencing in a study of CD8 T cells in ankylosing spondylitis. Whole-study findings and limits: Roughly 8 highly homologous variants made up a TCR beta motif, and this motif appeared characteristic of ankylosing spondylitis blood.

Germline V gene sequence: CDR1 SGDLS, CDR2 YYNGEE. Trimming cost V 3 bases and J 0 bases; bases outside gene matches: 9. This CDR3 region has 17 residues. Quantitative 5'-RACE with molecular barcodes generated TCR beta libraries. Each CDR3 protein is one row after TCRdb ran MiXCR on the 5' RACE reads. The sample has almost 30,000 distinct CDR3 sequences, 5.3% seen once. This clonotype was detected ten times or more. Its antigen is still unknown. This chain links TRBV9 with TRBJ1-3; TRBD1 agrees at 7 bases. The specimen sequenced was blood, either unsorted or a sorted T cell fraction (not recorded which). The receptor was derived from a female donor with ankylosing spondylitis or in good health (not recorded which). CDR3 bases: TGTGCCAGCAGCGCAGAGACAGGGAGCCACTCTGGAAACACCATATATTTT. This sequence encodes CASSAETGSHSGNTIYF.